The clone carrying this TCR beta chain was seen a few times. Its antigen is unknown. Trimming removed 6 bases at V and 4 bases at J, with 9 bases between. The CDR3 runs 13 residues. CDR1 SNHLY and CDR2 FYNNEI come from the germline V gene. Chemo-refractory metastatic non-small-cell lung cancer patients received focal radiation with ipilimumab CTLA-4 blockade. Profiling relied on immunoSEQ multiplex PCR, and the TCRdb table lists in-frame clones only, not all of them. The table records approximately 35,000 clones, roughly 85% of them present only once. This sample is part of a study of radiotherapy plus CTLA-4 blockade in lung cancer. In the study overall: Among patients, roughly 17% showed objective responses, and around 30% had disease control. Findings and caveats of the study: The study found tumor-derived TCR clones expanded in blood after radiotherapy plus ipilimumab. Alongside interferon-beta, early blood T cell clone dynamics were reportedly the best predictor of response.

This chain uses TRBV2 with TRBJ2-2, with D possibly TRBD1 on 5 matching bases. The TCR sequence derives from a human donor with non-small cell lung cancer who had stable disease on radiotherapy plus ipilimumab. The sequencing here drew on peripheral blood, taken from a patient treated with radiotherapy plus ipilimumab. CDR3 region: CASRPQGTGELFF. DNA of the CDR3: TGTGCCAGCAGGCCCCAGGGCACCGGGGAGCTGTTTTTT.